A single sample gave rise to the 18 T cell receptor beta chains below, sequenced in a study of CD8 T cells in Susac syndrome. After extraction with the RNeasy kit, roughly 0.45 to 1 ug of the RNA was reverse transcribed using random hexamers. TCRdb ran MiXCR on the immunoSEQ multiplex PCR reads and lists one entry per CDR3 protein. The table lists 200,000 to 250,000 distinct CDR3 sequences, 85% to 95% of them singletons. Material for sequencing was CD4+ T cells from PBMCs. Receptors originate from a human donor with multiple sclerosis.

V gene TRBV5-1 combines with J gene TRBJ2-7; TRBD1 matches at 8 bases. Germline CDR1 SGHRS, CDR2 YFSETQ. V was pared by 3 bases and J by 3 bases, with 8 bases of the junction left unmatched. CDR3 length equals 15 residues. CDR3 loop: CASSYGGTGLYEQYF. CDR3 in DNA: TGCGCCAGCAGCTACGGCGGGACAGGCCTCTACGAGCAGTACTTC.

This chain links TRBV30 with TRBJ2-5; D unclear. Trimming pared 1 base from V and 5 bases from J, leaving 17 bases between. The V gene's germline CDR1 is GTSNPN and CDR2 SVGIG (reference sequence). The CDR3 runs 15 residues. CDR3: CAWSGPGLLQETQYF. CDR3 bases: TGTGCCTGGAGTGGGCCTGGCCTCCTCCAGGAGACCCAGTACTTC.

The chain combines TRBV29-1 with TRBJ1-1; the D gene is possibly TRBD1 (5 bases). Germline assignment: CDR1 SQVTM and CDR2 ANQGSEA. CDR3 length equals 11 residues. Deletions cut 6 bases from V and 9 bases from J, with 14 bases between. Here the CDR3 DNA reads TGCAGCGTCGTTGGGGGAGGCCAAGCTTTCTTT. This translates into CSVVGGGQAFF.

This chain links TRBV29-1 with TRBJ2-1, with TRBD2 matching over 12 bases. The CDR3 runs 15 residues. Germline loops: CDR1 SQVTM, CDR2 ANQGSEA. V shed 3 bases, J shed 7 bases, and the junction held 7 bases outside the gene matches. CDR3 nucleotide sequence: TGCAGCGTTGATCGACTAGCGGGGGTATGGAATGAGCAGTTCTTC. Translating it yields CSVDRLAGVWNEQFF.

This clonotype occurred a few times. V usage is TRBV30 and J usage is TRBJ2-3, with 8 bases aligning to TRBD2. This CDR3 has 14 amino acids. Germline CDR1 GTSNPN, CDR2 SVGIG (reference sequence). V shed 0 bases, J shed 1 base, and the junction held 0 bases outside the gene matches. The CDR3 is CAWSVAGGTDTQYF. CDR3 nucleotide sequence: TGTGCCTGGAGTGTAGCGGGGGGCACAGATACGCAGTATTTT. Drawing the rest from reference TRBV30 and TRBJ2-3, the complete variable domain is SQTIHQWPATLVQPVGSPLSLECTVEGTSNPNLYWYRQAAGRGLQLLFYSVGIGQISSEVPQNLSASRPQDRQFILSSKKLLLSDSGFYLCAWSVAGGTDTQYFGPGTRLTVL.

The chain joins TRBV2 to TRBJ1-2; TRBD1 matches 9 bases. In germline, CDR1 is SNHLY, CDR2 FYNNEI. The junction had 4 bases not matched to a gene; V was cut back by 4 bases and J by 4 bases. CDR3 length equals 14 residues. CDR3 in DNA: TGTGCCAGCAGTGCGGACAGGGGACCCTATGGCTACACCTTC. This sequence encodes CASSADRGPYGYTF.

In DNA, the CDR3 is TGCGCCAGCAGCCAAGACCGGACTGAGGTCTGGGGCAATCAGCCCCAGCATTTT. Protein product: CASSQDRTEVWGNQPQHF. The genes are TRBV4-1 and TRBJ1-5; D not certain. Germline assignment: CDR1 MGHRA and CDR2 YSYEKL. Trimming took off 0 bases at V and 2 bases at J, with 17 bases between the two ends. The CDR3 contains 18 residues.

The V gene is TRBV7-9, the J gene TRBJ1-2; possible D gene TRBD1, 5 bases. V was shortened by 10 bases and J by 4 bases, with 19 bases between the two germline ends. The CDR3 is made up of 14 amino acids. Germline V CDR1 and CDR2: SEHNR, FQNEAQ (reference sequence). Written as DNA, the CDR3 is TGTGCCATCCAAGGGACGGCAGAGCGCTATGGCTACACCTTC. It specifies CAIQGTAERYGYTF.

The V gene is TRBV19, the J gene TRBJ2-1; TRBD2 agrees at 7 bases. The J segment lost 3 bases and the V segment lost 3 bases, leaving 8 bases of the junction unmatched. Germline CDR1 is LNHDA and CDR2 is SQIVND (reference sequence). There are 16 residues in the CDR3. CDR3 sequence (DNA): TGTGCCAGTAGTATTCTCCCCGGGGAGGGCTACAATGAGCAGTTCTTC. Encoded protein: CASSILPGEGYNEQFF. The full variable domain, rest sourced from reference TRBV19 and TRBJ2-1, is DGGITQSPKYLFRKEGQNVTLSCEQNLNHDAMYWYRQDPGQGLRLIYYSQIVNDFQKGDIAEGYSVSREKKESFPLTVTSAQKNPTAFYLCASSILPGEGYNEQFFGPGTRLTVL.

This sequence joins TRBV6-5 and TRBJ1-2; possible D gene TRBD1, 6 bases. V was cut by 7 bases and J by 0 bases, with 9 bases left in between. CDR3 length equals 13 residues. Germline V gene sequence: CDR1 MNHEY, CDR2 SVGAGI. The CDR3 protein is CASNTGSNYGYTF. In nucleotides, the CDR3 is TGTGCCAGCAATACAGGGTCTAACTATGGCTACACCTTC.

The count of this clonotype is one. This chain uses TRBV2 with TRBJ2-3; D remains ambiguous. This CDR3 comprises 13 residues. In germline, CDR1 is SNHLY, CDR2 FYNNEI. The ends were cut back, 1 base at V and 4 bases at J, with 6 bases in the middle. CDR3 coding DNA: TGTGCCAGCAGTGAAGGTCCTGCAGATACGCAGTATTTT. Protein product: CASSEGPADTQYF.

V is TRBV25-1 and J is TRBJ2-5; D is perhaps TRBD1 (7 bases). Trimming pared 3 bases from V and 2 bases from J, leaving 16 bases between. Per the germline V gene, CDR1 is MGHDK and CDR2 is SYGVNS. The CDR3 has 16 amino acids. The DNA of the CDR3 is TGTGCCAGCAGTGACTCCCGGACAGGACTACAAGAGACCCAGTACTTC. Its protein is CASSDSRTGLQETQYF.

V and J are TRBV20-1 and TRBJ2-2, with 12 bases aligning to TRBD2. J lost 4 bases, V lost 3 bases, and 6 bases had no gene match. CDR3 size: 16 residues. The germline gives CDR1 DFQATT, CDR2 SNEGSKA (reference sequence). CDR3 bases: TGCAGTGCTAGCCCTAGCGGGGGGGCAGGCACCGGGGAGCTGTTTTTT. Protein product: CSASPSGGAGTGELFF.

The rearrangement uses TRBV20-1 and TRBJ1-2; D is ambiguous. V was cut by 3 bases and J by 3 bases, with 17 bases left in between. The CDR3 sequence is 15 residues long. Germline V CDR1 and CDR2: DFQATT, SNEGSKA (reference sequence). In DNA form, the CDR3 reads TGCAGTGCTAGGGATCTGGTGCAAGTGGACTATGGCTACACCTTC. Translating it yields CSARDLVQVDYGYTF.

The chain joins TRBV29-1 to TRBJ1-1; tentative D call: TRBD1 (5 bases). CDR1 is SQVTM, CDR2 ANQGSEA, per germline. With 5 bases removed from V and 4 bases from J, the gap between germline ends came to 14 bases. CDR3 size: 13 residues. The CDR3 DNA reads TGCAGCGTTCTAGAGGGCGGGGGCACTGAAGCTTTCTTT. Amino acids: CSVLEGGGTEAFF.

This chain links TRBV20-1 with TRBJ2-1; D not certain. This CDR3 is 11 amino acids long. Trimming pared 4 bases from V and 10 bases from J, leaving 11 bases between. Germline V CDR1 and CDR2: DFQATT, SNEGSKA (reference sequence). In DNA form, the CDR3 reads TGCAGTGCTATCCAAGCGTTCGAGCAGTTCTTC. Its translation is CSAIQAFEQFF.

The rearrangement links TRBV20-1 to TRBJ1-2; D possibly corresponds to TRBD1 (6 bases). The CDR3 is 15 amino acids. With 0 bases removed from V and 6 bases from J, the gap between germline ends came to 17 bases. CDR1 is DFQATT and CDR2 is SNEGSKA in the germline V gene (reference sequence). The CDR3 nucleotides read TGCAGTGCTAGAGAAAGACGGGGGCTAGAGGATGGCTACACCTTC. Protein: CSARERRGLEDGYTF.

The chain uses TRBV5-4 and TRBJ2-3, with D unresolved. This CDR3 comprises 11 residues. CDR1 and CDR2 from the germline V gene are SGHNT and YYREEE (reference sequence). The germline V and J ends were trimmed by 4 bases and 7 bases, with 7 bases remaining between them. The CDR3: CASSMGNTQYF. DNA for the CDR3: TGTGCCAGCAGCATGGGAAATACGCAGTATTTT.